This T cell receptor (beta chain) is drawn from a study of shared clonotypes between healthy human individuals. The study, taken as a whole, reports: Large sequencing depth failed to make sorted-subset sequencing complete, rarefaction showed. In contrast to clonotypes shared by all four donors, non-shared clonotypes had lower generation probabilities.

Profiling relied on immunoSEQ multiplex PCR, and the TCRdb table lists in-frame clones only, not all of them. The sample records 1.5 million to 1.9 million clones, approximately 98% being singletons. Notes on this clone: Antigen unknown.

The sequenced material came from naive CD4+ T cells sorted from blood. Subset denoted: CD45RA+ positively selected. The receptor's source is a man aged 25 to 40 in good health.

In nucleotides, the CDR3 is TGCGCCAGCAGCCCGACTAGTTTGACAAACATTCAGTACTTC. Protein: CASSPTSLTNIQYF. The chain has TRBV5-1 and TRBJ2-4; D is possibly TRBD2 (6 bases). Between the trimmed V and J ends, which lost 4 bases and 6 bases, there was a span of 14 bases. From germline, CDR1 is SGHRS and CDR2 YFSETQ. CDR3 length: 14 residues.